The 30 T cell receptor beta chains below were found in one sample sequenced in a study of cytomegalovirus exposure and HLA in healthy donors. PCR involved 60 Vbeta and 13 Jbeta primers. TCRdb keeps only in-frame clones here, not all; method: immunoSEQ multiplex PCR. The sample holds roughly 170,000 clones, around 78% seen once. The sample taken for sequencing was PBMCs. Receptors were obtained from a female donor in good health and CMV-seronegative.

Concerning this clone itself: This CDR3 fails to terminate in the conserved phenylalanine or tryptophan, so it likely reflects a read error. The chain links TRBV29-1 to TRBJ1-3, with TRBD1 as a possible D gene (6 bases). Germline CDR1 and CDR2: SQVTM and ANQGSEA. The CDR3 has 17 residues. Trimming removed 1 base from V and 2 bases from J, with 18 bases in between. The CDR3 loop reads CSVEGGLKRPTGNTIYS. The CDR3 DNA reads TGCAGCGTTGAAGGGGGGCTCAAGCGACCCACTGGAAACACCATATATTCT.

This clone was detected a few times. The V gene is TRBV7-2, the J gene TRBJ1-2; 7 bases match TRBD1. The germline V gene has CDR1 SGHTA and CDR2 FQGNSA. The ends lost 2 bases at V and 5 bases at J; junction bases unmatched: 8. This CDR3 comprises 15 residues. Here the CDR3 DNA reads TGTGCCAGCAGCTTATCTCCGGGACAGAGATATGGCTACACCTTC. This codes for CASSLSPGQRYGYTF.

The chain uses TRBV6-1 and TRBJ1-2; a possible D gene is TRBD1 (6 bases). The CDR3 consists of 14 residues. V lost 6 bases to trimming and J lost 2 bases, with 13 bases between them. Germline V CDR1 and CDR2: MNHNS, SASEGT. CDR3: CASRDSFRNYGYTF. The CDR3 nucleotides read TGTGCCAGCAGGGACAGCTTTCGGAACTATGGCTACACCTTC.

The gene calls are TRBV7-3 and TRBJ2-2, with TRBD2 matching over 8 bases. Unmatched junction bases numbered 6, after V lost 5 bases and J lost 4 bases. The CDR3 spans 15 residues. Per germline, CDR1 SGHTA and CDR2 FQGTGA. The CDR3 loop is CASSPGTRVTGELFF. CDR3 sequence (DNA): TGTGCCAGCAGCCCCGGGACTAGGGTCACCGGGGAGCTGTTTTTT. The entire variable domain, with the rest obtained from reference TRBV7-3 and TRBJ2-2, is as follows: GAGVSQTPSNKVTEKGKYVELRCDPISGHTALYWYRQSLGQGPEFLIYFQGTGAADDSGLPNDRFFAVRPEGSVSTLKIQRTERGDSAVYLCASSPGTRVTGELFFGEGSRLTVL.

The chain is built from TRBV6-1 and TRBJ2-3; TRBD2 is a possible D gene (7 bases). CDR3 size: 18 residues. Trimming shortened V by 2 bases and J by 1 base, and 19 bases separated the two germline ends. Germline assignment: CDR1 MNHNS and CDR2 SASEGT. The CDR3: CASSELSGGGRRTDTQYF. CDR3 nucleotide sequence: TGTGCCAGCAGTGAACTGTCTGGGGGGGGCCGCCGCACAGATACGCAGTATTTT.

CDR3 loop: CAWRIRTSGGANEQFF. CDR3 in DNA: TGTGCCTGGAGGATACGGACTAGCGGGGGGGCCAATGAGCAGTTCTTC. The chain has TRBV30 and TRBJ2-1; 15 nucleotides agree with TRBD2. Germline V CDR1 and CDR2: GTSNPN, SVGIG (reference sequence). V lost 3 bases to trimming and J lost 6 bases; unmatched junction nucleotides: 6. The CDR3 is made up of 16 amino acids.

The rearrangement links TRBV25-1 to TRBJ1-2; perhaps TRBD1 as D (5 bases). Germline values: CDR1 MGHDK, CDR2 SYGVNS. CDR3 length: 13 amino acids. The germline V and J ends were trimmed by 5 bases and 4 bases, with 11 bases remaining between them. CDR3 nucleotide sequence: TGTGCCAGCAGTCCCGGGGGAGGCTATGGCTACACCTTC. This encodes CASSPGGGYGYTF.

The V gene is TRBV6-6, the J gene TRBJ1-5, with 12 bases that match TRBD1. The germline V gene has CDR1 MNHNY and CDR2 SVGAGI (reference sequence). J lost 6 bases, V lost 6 bases, and 6 bases had no gene match. This CDR3 is built from 15 residues. The CDR3 protein is CASSSGQGAAQPQHF. The CDR3 DNA follows: TGTGCCAGCAGCTCGGGACAGGGGGCTGCTCAGCCCCAGCATTTT.

The table lists this clone with a count of one. The chain couples TRBV4-3 to TRBJ2-3; no clear D. V lost 8 bases and J 3 bases, leaving 3 bases between the germline ends. This CDR3 spans 10 amino acids. Germline V gene data show CDR1 as LGHNA and CDR2 as YSLEER. The CDR3 DNA sequence: TGCGCCAGCGAGACAGATACGCAGTATTTT. This codes for CASETDTQYF.

The genes are TRBV29-1 and TRBJ1-2, with 9 nucleotides matching TRBD1. CDR3 size: 13 residues. With V trimmed by 4 bases and J by 4 bases, 4 bases remained unmatched. Germline values: CDR1 SQVTM, CDR2 ANQGSEA. The CDR3 is CSVGTGDGYGYTF. The CDR3 DNA reads as TGCAGCGTTGGGACAGGGGACGGCTATGGCTACACCTTC.

This clone has just one count. The chain joins TRBV21-1 to TRBJ2-7; the D call in the table, TRBD2, was not verified against the DNA. TRBV21-1 is noted as a pseudogene. The CDR3 extends over 19 amino acids. CDR3 protein: CASRISGLAGTDLYYEQYF. The CDR3 region has the DNA TGTGCCAGCAGGATTTCAGGACTAGCGGGAACCGATCTATACTACGAGCAGTACTTC.

This clone was counted a few times. V is TRBV18 and J is TRBJ1-4; no firm D call. CDR3 size: 17 residues. Germline CDR1 reads KGHSH; CDR2 reads LQKENI. V lost 4 bases and J lost 3, with 18 bases in between. CDR3 protein: CASSRSPQRFPNEKLFF. The CDR3 nucleotides are TGTGCCAGCTCACGATCTCCTCAGCGCTTTCCTAATGAAAAACTGTTTTTT. Using reference TRBV18 and TRBJ1-4 for the parts outside the CDR3, the full variable domain is NAGVMQNPRHLVRRRGQEARLRCSPMKGHSHVYWYRQLPEEGLKFMVYLQKENIIDESGMPKERFSAEFPKEGPSILRIQQVVRGDSAAYFCASSRSPQRFPNEKLFFGSGTQLSVL.

This rearrangement joins TRBV10-3 to TRBJ2-5, with TRBD2 matching 8 bases. CDR3 size: 16 residues. CDR1 and CDR2 (germline): ENHRY, SYGVKD. The V gene end was trimmed by 4 bases and the J gene end by 5 bases; junction bases not matched to a gene: 12. This CDR3 reads CAISARGGLAHETQYF. For the CDR3, the DNA is TGTGCCATCAGTGCGAGGGGTGGACTAGCCCACGAGACCCAGTACTTC.

The chain uses TRBV4-3 and TRBJ2-1, with 15 nucleotides matching TRBD2. Germline V CDR1 and CDR2: LGHNA, YSLEER. Losses at the gene ends were 0 bases for V and 9 bases for J; bases not matched to a gene: 3. The CDR3 length is 16 residues. The CDR3 sequence: CASSQDRTSGGGEQFF. In DNA, the CDR3 is TGCGCCAGCAGCCAAGATAGGACTAGCGGGGGGGGTGAGCAGTTCTTC.

The CDR3, as DNA: TGCGCCAGCAGCTCCGGGACAGGGAACACTGAAGCTTTCTTT. Protein product: CASSSGTGNTEAFF. This chain connects TRBV5-1 to TRBJ1-1, with 8 bases lining up with TRBD1. The V and J ends lost 3 bases and 1 base, in that order; junction bases with no gene match: 2. Germline CDR1 reads SGHRS; CDR2 reads YFSETQ. CDR3 length: 14 amino acids.

The rearrangement uses TRBV4-3 and TRBJ2-5; tentative D call: TRBD2 (5 bases). Germline CDR1 and CDR2: LGHNA and YSLEER. The CDR3 has 15 amino acids. The ends were cut back, 4 bases at V and 4 bases at J, with 16 bases in the middle. The CDR3 spells CASSPRDRGRETQYF. In DNA, the CDR3 is TGCGCCAGCAGCCCTCGGGATCGCGGGCGAGAGACCCAGTACTTC.

This chain uses TRBV27 with TRBJ1-2; D gene uncertain. Germline CDR1 is MNHEY and CDR2 is SMNVEV (reference sequence). V dropped 5 bases and J dropped 8 bases, with 18 bases sitting between them. The CDR3 sequence is 14 residues long. The CDR3 DNA sequence: TGTGCCAGCAGTGCACAACCCCCACTAGAAGGCTACACCTTC. It encodes CASSAQPPLEGYTF.

This rearrangement joins TRBV4-1 to TRBJ2-1; D ambiguous. Between the trimmed V and J ends, which lost 0 bases and 6 bases, there was a span of 9 bases. The germline V gene has CDR1 MGHRA and CDR2 YSYEKL. This CDR3 has 14 amino acids. The CDR3 spells CASSQDHLVNEQFF. CDR3 sequence (DNA): TGCGCCAGCAGCCAAGATCATTTAGTCAATGAGCAGTTCTTC.

The V and J genes are TRBV5-6 and TRBJ1-2; 9 nucleotides match TRBD1. J was trimmed by 7 bases and V by 4 bases; bases with no gene match: 11. This CDR3 has 15 amino acids. The germline gives CDR1 SGHDT, CDR2 YYEEEE. The CDR3: CASSAPTGGLSGYTF. CDR3 in DNA: TGTGCCAGCAGCGCCCCGACAGGGGGACTAAGTGGCTACACCTTC.

This clone was picked up one time. The rearrangement joins TRBV5-4 to TRBJ1-3, with D maybe TRBD1 (6 bases). Trimming pared 4 bases from V and 2 bases from J, leaving 10 bases between. The CDR3 has 14 amino acids. Per the germline V gene, CDR1 is SGHNT and CDR2 is YYREEE (reference sequence). DNA of the CDR3: TGTGCCAGCAGCCCCGGACAGCCTGGAAACACCATATATTTT. Amino acid sequence: CASSPGQPGNTIYF.

This chain joins TRBV6-5 and TRBJ1-1; tentatively, D is TRBD1 (5 bases). The V end lost 7 bases, the J end lost 2 bases, and 14 bases lay between the germline ends. This CDR3 contains 14 residues. From germline, CDR1 is MNHEY and CDR2 SVGAGI. Here the CDR3 DNA reads TGTGCCAGCAAGGAGGGGACTACTAACACTGAAGCTTTCTTT. The encoded protein is CASKEGTTNTEAFF.

The genes are TRBV5-1 and TRBJ2-2, with TRBD1 matching 8 bases. The CDR3 length is 15 residues. With 1 base clipped from V and 7 bases from J, the junction kept 6 bases outside the gene matches. The V gene's germline CDR1 is SGHRS and CDR2 YFSETQ. CDR3 residues: CASSLQGAGVGELFF. CDR3 sequence (DNA): TGCGCCAGCAGCTTGCAGGGGGCCGGGGTCGGGGAGCTGTTTTTT. Combining the CDR3 with reference TRBV5-1 and TRBJ2-2 gives the whole variable domain KAGVTQTPRYLIKTRGQQVTLSCSPISGHRSVSWYQQTPGQGLQFLFEYFSETQRNKGNFPGRFSGRQFSNSRSEMNVSTLELGDSALYLCASSLQGAGVGELFFGEGSRLTVL.

This clone has only a few counts. The rearrangement links TRBV28 to TRBJ1-3; 9 positions match TRBD1. V lost 5 bases and J lost 8; bases outside the gene matches: 16. In germline, CDR1 is MDHEN, CDR2 SYDVKM. The CDR3 runs 17 residues. The chain's CDR3 is CASSPGTGIFVGYTIYF. Here the CDR3 DNA reads TGTGCCAGCAGTCCCGGGACAGGGATTTTTGTGGGGTACACCATATATTTT.

This chain connects TRBV9 to TRBJ1-2; perhaps TRBD1 as D (5 bases). This CDR3 spans 15 amino acids. Trimming cost V 0 bases and J 4 bases, with 13 bases left between them. The germline V gene encodes CDR1 SGDLS and CDR2 YYNGEE. The CDR3 region has the DNA TGTGCCAGCAGCGTAGGGGTTCAGGGTTTCTATGGCTACACCTTC. Amino acid sequence: CASSVGVQGFYGYTF.

Concerning this clone itself: Other DNA sequences from this sample encode an identical CDR3 as well. The CDR3 DNA reads TGTGCCAGCAGCCTTGGGGGGGGAAACTATGGCTACACCTTC. It codes for CASSLGGGNYGYTF. This chain joins TRBV7-2 and TRBJ1-2; TRBD1 might be the D (5 bases). The CDR3 is 14 amino acids. Looked up from germline, CDR1 is SGHTA and CDR2 is FQGNSA. Between the trimmed V and J ends, which lost 5 bases and 2 bases, there was a span of 12 bases.

The rearrangement joins TRBV5-1 to TRBJ2-5; the D is unclear. The V gene lost 4 bases and the J gene lost 1 base, with 14 bases spanning the gap. CDR3 length: 15 amino acids. Germline loops: CDR1 SGHRS, CDR2 YFSETQ. In DNA form, the CDR3 reads TGCGCCAGCAGCGCATCCGGGTGGATCCAAGAGACCCAGTACTTC. Its protein product is CASSASGWIQETQYF. Looking up the rest from reference TRBV5-1 and TRBJ2-5 gives the full variable domain: KAGVTQTPRYLIKTRGQQVTLSCSPISGHRSVSWYQQTPGQGLQFLFEYFSETQRNKGNFPGRFSGRQFSNSRSEMNVSTLELGDSALYLCASSASGWIQETQYFGPGTRLLVL.

This chain links TRBV7-9 with TRBJ2-3, with 8 bases lining up with TRBD1. Germline V CDR1 and CDR2: SEHNR, FQNEAQ (reference sequence). After removal of 10 bases from V and 6 bases from J, the junction contained 3 bases not matched to a gene. The CDR3 is made up of 11 amino acids. The CDR3 nucleotides are TGTGCCACACAGGGGGACGATACGCAGTATTTT. Encoded protein: CATQGDDTQYF.

This rearrangement joins TRBV27 to TRBJ2-3; D is unresolved. V lost 6 bases, J lost 2 bases, and 18 bases lay in between. CDR1 is MNHEY and CDR2 is SMNVEV in the germline V gene (reference sequence). The CDR3 spans 16 residues. CDR3 region: CASSQMSLVNTDTQYF. The CDR3, as DNA: TGTGCCAGCAGCCAGATGTCCCTTGTAAACACAGATACGCAGTATTTT.

In this sample, this clone turned up a few times. The J gene is TRBJ2-7, the V gene TRBV27; a possible D gene is TRBD1 (7 bases). The CDR3 runs to 12 residues. The V end lost 8 bases, the J end lost 7 bases, and 15 bases lay between the germline ends. Looked up from germline, CDR1 is MNHEY and CDR2 is SMNVEV (reference sequence). CDR3 bases: TGTGCCAGCGGAACACAGGGGAGGGAGCAGTACTTC. Its protein is CASGTQGREQYF.

This clone was seen only once. The CDR3 DNA reads as TGCGCCAGCAGCCAACTTTATAGCAATCAGCCCCAGCATTTT. Amino acids: CASSQLYSNQPQHF. This sequence joins TRBV4-3 and TRBJ1-5; D unresolved. Germline CDR1 and CDR2: LGHNA and YSLEER. The V and J ends lost 2 bases and 0 bases respectively, with 5 bases between them. The CDR3 loop spans 14 amino acids.